This TCR beta chain derives from a study of blood T cell repertoires in COVID-19. CDR3 length: 15 amino acids. The authors' processing: From reference gene primer amplification, estimates of nucleated cell counts were derived. Using immunoSEQ multiplex PCR, the repertoire was profiled, and TCRdb retains in-frame clones only, with some absent. V and J calls and clone size are given by that table; D and trimming were obtained from the DNA. This sample carries roughly 150,000 clones, 80% to 90% of them seen once, and the ten largest clones take around 2.5%. This sequence joins TRBV21-1 and TRBJ2-5; the DNA was not compared with TRBD2, the D call given in the table. TRBV21-1 is deemed a pseudogene. Sequencing was performed on peripheral blood. This TCR was sampled from a woman in her 70s with acute or convalescent COVID-19. CDR3 nucleotides: TGTGCCAGCAGCCCGGCGGGGGCCGTGGGGGAGACCCAGTACTTC. Translation gives CASSPAGAVGETQYF.